Following are 5 T cell receptor beta chains from one sample sequenced in a study of blood T cell repertoires in COVID-19. Here immunoSEQ multiplex PCR was the method, and the copy in TCRdb shows in-frame clones only, minus some. The sample contains approximately 400,000 clones, 88% of which appear only once. Sequenced input: PBMCs or T cells enriched from blood (not recorded which). The receptors were gathered from a woman younger than 35 who had recovered from COVID-19.

The V call is TRBV5-1, the J call TRBJ2-7; 7 bases fit TRBD1. The CDR3 totals 16 residues. Germline V lookup: CDR1 SGHRS, CDR2 YFSETQ. Trimming removed 0 bases from V and 0 bases from J; junction bases left unmatched: 6. The CDR3 protein is CASSLVPTGSSYEQYF. For the CDR3, the DNA is TGCGCCAGCAGCTTGGTTCCGACAGGGAGCTCCTACGAGCAGTACTTC. Together with reference TRBV5-1 and TRBJ2-7, the CDR3 gives the full variable domain: KAGVTQTPRYLIKTRGQQVTLSCSPISGHRSVSWYQQTPGQGLQFLFEYFSETQRNKGNFPGRFSGRQFSNSRSEMNVSTLELGDSALYLCASSLVPTGSSYEQYFGPGTRLTVT.

This clone showed up just a few times. The chain carries TRBV27 and TRBJ1-6, with TRBD1 matching over 8 bases. Germline CDR1 and CDR2: MNHEY and SMNVEV (reference sequence). The CDR3 spans 15 residues. Germline trimming cut 3 bases from V and 13 bases from J; bases unmatched to any gene: 11. CDR3 bases: TGTGCCAGCAGTTTGGAAGGACAGGGAGGGGTTCCCCTCCACTTT. Amino acid sequence: CASSLEGQGGVPLHF.

The rearrangement links TRBV6-1 to TRBJ1-2; TRBD1 agrees at 9 bases. The CDR3 extends over 14 amino acids. V was pared by 3 bases and J by 4 bases, with 3 bases of the junction left unmatched. Germline loops: CDR1 MNHNS, CDR2 SASEGT. The CDR3 nucleotides read TGTGCCAGCAGTGATCCGGGACAGGGCTATGGCTACACCTTC. Translation: CASSDPGQGYGYTF.

The chain uses TRBV16 and TRBJ2-7; D is possibly TRBD1 (5 bases). This CDR3 is 16 amino acids long. V shed 2 bases and J shed 6 bases, with 20 bases lying between them. From germline, CDR1 is KGHSY and CDR2 FQNENV. As DNA, the CDR3 is TGTGCCAGCAGCCAAGAGAGTTTCAGGGCTCGGGCCGAGCAGTACTTC. Translated: CASSQESFRARAEQYF. Supplemented by reference TRBV16 and TRBJ2-7, the full variable domain reads GEEVAQTPKHLVRGEGQKAKLYCAPIKGHSYVFWYQQVLKNEFKFLISFQNENVFDETGMPKERFSAKCLPNSPCSLEIQATKLEDSAVYFCASSQESFRARAEQYFGPGTRLTVT.

This chain uses TRBV3-1 (or the pseudogene TRBV3-2) with TRBJ2-1; TRBD2 agrees at 9 bases. V trimming: 1 base; J trimming: 9 bases; junction bases outside the gene matches: 10. Germline V gene data show CDR1 as LGHDT and CDR2 as YNNKEL (reference sequence). The CDR3 is 16 amino acids. CDR3 sequence: CASSQGGGGGALEQFF. The CDR3 DNA reads TGTGCCAGCAGCCAAGGCGGGGGCGGGGGGGCCCTTGAGCAGTTCTTC.